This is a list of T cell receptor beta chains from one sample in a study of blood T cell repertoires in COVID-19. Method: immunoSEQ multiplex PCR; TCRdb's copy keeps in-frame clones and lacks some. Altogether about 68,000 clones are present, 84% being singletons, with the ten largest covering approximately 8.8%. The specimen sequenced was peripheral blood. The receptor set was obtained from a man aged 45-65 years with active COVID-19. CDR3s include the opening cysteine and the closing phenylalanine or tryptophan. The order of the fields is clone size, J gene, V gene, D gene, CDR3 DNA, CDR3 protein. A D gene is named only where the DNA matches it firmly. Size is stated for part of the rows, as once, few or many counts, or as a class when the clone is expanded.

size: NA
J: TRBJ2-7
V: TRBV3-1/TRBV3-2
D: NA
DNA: TGTGCCAGCAAATCACAGGGTTCCTACGAGCAGTACTTC
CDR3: CASKSQGSYEQYF

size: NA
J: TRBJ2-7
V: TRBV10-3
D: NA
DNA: TGTGCCATCAGCTCGACAGTTTACGAGCAGTACTTC
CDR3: CAISSTVYEQYF

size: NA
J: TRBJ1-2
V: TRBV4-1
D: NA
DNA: TGCGCCAGCAGCCAAGCGTCAACAGTTAGGTATGGCTACACCTTC
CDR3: CASSQASTVRYGYTF

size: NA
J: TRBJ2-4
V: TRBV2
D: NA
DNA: TGTGCCAGCAGTTCAGGGAAAAACATTCAGTACTTC
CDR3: CASSSGKNIQYF

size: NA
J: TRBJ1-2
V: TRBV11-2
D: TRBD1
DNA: TGTGCCAGCAGCTTAAGAGGAGGGGGCCTAGGCTACACCTTC
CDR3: CASSLRGGGLGYTF

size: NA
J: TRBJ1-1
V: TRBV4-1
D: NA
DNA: TGCGCCAGCAGCCAAGATCGGAATCGCGGGACTGAAGCTTTCTTT
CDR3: CASSQDRNRGTEAFF

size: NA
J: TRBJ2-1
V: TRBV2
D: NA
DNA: TGTGCCAGCAGTGATAGGGGTCCTACCTACAATGAGCAGTTCTTC
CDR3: CASSDRGPTYNEQFF

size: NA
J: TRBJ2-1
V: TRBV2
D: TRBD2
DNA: TGTGCCAGCAGTACCCTTGTTGCGGGAGGTGACTACAATGAGCAGTTCTTC
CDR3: CASSTLVAGGDYNEQFF

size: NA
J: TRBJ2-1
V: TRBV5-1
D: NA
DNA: TGCGCCAGCAGTCGATCAGGGGCCACCCCCTACAATGAGCAGTTCTTC
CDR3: CASSRSGATPYNEQFF

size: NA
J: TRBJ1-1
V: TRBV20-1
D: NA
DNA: TGCAGTGCTAATCGGGCTGAAGCTTTCTTT
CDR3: CSANRAEAFF

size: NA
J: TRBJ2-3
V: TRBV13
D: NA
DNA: TGTGCCAGCAGCCGGAGACAGTATAGCACAGATACGCAGTATTTT
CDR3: CASSRRQYSTDTQYF

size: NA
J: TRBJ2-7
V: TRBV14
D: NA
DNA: TGTGCCAGCAGCCAAGATCCCTACAGGGAGCAGTACTTC
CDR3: CASSQDPYREQYF

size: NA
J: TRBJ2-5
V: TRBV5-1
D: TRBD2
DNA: TGCGCCAGCAGCGCGGGACTAGCGGGTACTGAAGAGACCCAGTACTTC
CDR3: CASSAGLAGTEETQYF

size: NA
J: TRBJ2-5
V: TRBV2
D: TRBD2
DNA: TGTGCCAGCAGACCCATAGCGGGGGGCTCCACCCAGTACTTC
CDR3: CASRPIAGGSTQYF

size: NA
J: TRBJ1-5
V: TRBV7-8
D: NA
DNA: TGTGCCAGCAGCTCCACCCGACCGCGGGTTTTCCATCAGCCCCAGCATTTT
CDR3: CASSSTRPRVFHQPQHF

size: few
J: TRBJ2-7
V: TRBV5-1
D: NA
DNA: TGCGCCAGCAGCTTGGGGGCAGGGATTACCTACGAGCAGTACTTC
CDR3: CASSLGAGITYEQYF

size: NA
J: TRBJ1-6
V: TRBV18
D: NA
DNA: TGTGCCAGCTCACCCGATACCAGGGGAAGGAATTCACCCCTCCACTTT
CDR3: CASSPDTRGRNSPLHF

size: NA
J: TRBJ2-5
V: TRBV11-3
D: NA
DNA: TGTGCCAGCAGCTTAAGAGCAGGAACCCAGTACTTC
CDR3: CASSLRAGTQYF

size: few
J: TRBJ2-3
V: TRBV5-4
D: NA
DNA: TGTGCCAGCAGCTCGTCCCGGGTCTCGAGCACAGATACGCAGTATTTT
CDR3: CASSSSRVSSTDTQYF

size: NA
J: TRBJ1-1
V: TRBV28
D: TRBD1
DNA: TGTGCCAGCAGTTCACAGGGGCTTGAAGCTTTCTTT
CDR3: CASSSQGLEAFF

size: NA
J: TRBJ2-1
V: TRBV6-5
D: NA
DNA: TGTGCCAGCAGACAAGCGGGTCCTGGGTACAATGAGCAGTTCTTC
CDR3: CASRQAGPGYNEQFF

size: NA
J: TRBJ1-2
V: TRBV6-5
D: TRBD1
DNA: TGTGCCAGCAGTTACTCGGGACAGGGTCGGTATGGCTACACCTTC
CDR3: CASSYSGQGRYGYTF

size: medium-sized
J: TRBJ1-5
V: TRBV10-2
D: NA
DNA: TGCGCCAGCAGTGAGTCCCCAGGAAATAGCAATCAGCCCCAGCATTTT
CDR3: CASSESPGNSNQPQHF

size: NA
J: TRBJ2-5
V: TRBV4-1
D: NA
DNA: TGCGCCAGCAGCCAAGCCCACTACCAGCAAGAGACCCAGTACTTC
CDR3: CASSQAHYQQETQYF

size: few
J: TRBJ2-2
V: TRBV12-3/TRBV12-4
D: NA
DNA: TGTGCCAGCAGAATCTACACCGGGGAGCTGTTTTTT
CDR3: CASRIYTGELFF

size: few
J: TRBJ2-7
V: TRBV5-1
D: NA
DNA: TGCGCCAGCAGCTTTGGGGGGAGCTCCTACGAGCAGTACTTC
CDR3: CASSFGGSSYEQYF